Below, one T cell receptor beta chain is given with its context. The antigen it recognizes is unknown. It has no much larger one-base neighbor in the sample; base qualities were not kept. These data are taken from a study of OX40 agonist ivuxolimab in advanced cancers. Study-level background: Ivuxolimab was an agonistic, fully human IgG2 monoclonal antibody directed against OX40 (CD134), a costimulatory receptor. Among the approximately 54 dose-escalation patients, 19 had hepatocellular carcinoma, around 15 melanoma, 9 renal cell carcinoma and 9 head and neck cancer. The paper describes the monotherapy dose-escalation part (N = 52 patients) of the phase I trial of ivuxolimab. A male proportion of 70% to 90% and a mean age of 60 years, ranging from 23 to 79, were recorded for the dose-escalation cohort. Partial responses occurred in three dose-escalation patients: two with cutaneous melanoma and one with hepatocellular carcinoma. Intravenous ivuxolimab was administered to patients every 2 weeks at six dose levels: 0.01, 0.1, 0.3, 1.5, 3 and 10 mg/kg. Peripheral TCRbeta sequencing aimed to test whether ivuxolimab altered TCR sequence diversity and caused clonal T-cell expansion. Prior anti-PD-1, anti-PD-L1 or anti-CTLA-4 therapy was permitted, and checkpoint inhibitors had been received by about two fifths of dose-escalation patients. Paper-wide results and their limitations: Low levels of normalized T-cell clonal expansion were also shown by some nonresponding patients. Partial responders in the 0.1-3.0 mg/kg groups had among the lowest normalized peripheral clonal expansion, especially among CD8+ T cells. At doses from 0.1 to 3.0 mg/kg, clonal expansion was seen in both CD4+ and CD8+ blood T cells between baseline and week 6. The antigen specificity of the peripheral T cells that underwent clonal expansion was not determined. After ivuxolimab, expanded clones were on average more numerous among CD8+ T cells than among CD4+ T cells.

Genomic DNA was isolated from the sorted cells so that the TCRbeta CDR3 region could be sequenced. The immunoSEQ Assay was used to sequence the TCRbeta CDR3 regions. TCRdb carries this immuneACCESS record with in-frame sequences only. Its versions omit some clonotypes, under half of them owing to an unresolved V gene in the studies checked, with the rest unexplained. This sample has about 32,000 clones in its table, and around nine tenths of those were observed once. The top ten hold roughly 32% of the sample. Reading from cysteine to phenylalanine, the CDR3 counts 15 amino acids. Only the CDR3 region is kept as DNA, spanning 45 bases read in frame from base 1. Relative to germline, V is 8 bases shorter and J is 3 bases shorter, with 18 bases between their ends. From a lookup of the germline V gene (reference sequence), CDR1 and CDR2 are MNHEY and SMNVEV. Patients with a history of autoimmune disease or receiving systemic immunosuppression were excluded from the trial. Peripheral blood for TCR sequencing was collected from all dose cohorts at baseline, on cycle 4 day 1, and on cycle 7 day 1. The samples were taken from a phase I, first-in-human, multicenter, open-label dose-escalation trial of ivuxolimab. Adults with locally advanced or metastatic head and neck squamous cell, hepatocellular, melanoma or renal cell carcinoma were enrolled in the trial. Before TCR sequencing, CD4+ T cells and CD8+ T cells were sorted from peripheral blood as separate populations.

The V gene is TRBV27 and the J gene is TRBJ2-3; the D gene is possibly TRBD1, with 6 bases matching. The TCR sequence derives from an adult with an advanced solid tumor such as melanoma, head and neck, liver or kidney cancer. The specimen comprised CD4+ or CD8+ T cells sorted from blood, sampled in a trial of the OX40 agonist ivuxolimab. The bases read TGTGCCAGCTCGAACGCGGGCAGGGGAACAGATACGCAGTATTTT. This encodes CASSNAGRGTDTQYF.